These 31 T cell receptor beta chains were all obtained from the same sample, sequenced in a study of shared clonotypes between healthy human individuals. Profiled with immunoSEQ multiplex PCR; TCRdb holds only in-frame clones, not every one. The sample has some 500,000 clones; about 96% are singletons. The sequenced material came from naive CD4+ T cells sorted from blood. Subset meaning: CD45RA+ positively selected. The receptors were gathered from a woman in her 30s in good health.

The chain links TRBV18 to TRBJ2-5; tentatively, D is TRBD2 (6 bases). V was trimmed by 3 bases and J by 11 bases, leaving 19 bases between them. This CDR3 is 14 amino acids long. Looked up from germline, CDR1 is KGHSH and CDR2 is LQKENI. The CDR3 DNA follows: TGTGCCAGCTCACCGAGCGGAGGGCTCTCTATACAGTACTTC. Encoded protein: CASSPSGGLSIQYF.

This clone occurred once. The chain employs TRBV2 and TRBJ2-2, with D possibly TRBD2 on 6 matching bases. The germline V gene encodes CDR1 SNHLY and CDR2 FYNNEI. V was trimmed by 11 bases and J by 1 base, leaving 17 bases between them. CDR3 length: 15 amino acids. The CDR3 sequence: CALHRGGLNTGELFF. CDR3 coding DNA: TGTGCCCTCCATAGGGGAGGTTTGAACACCGGGGAGCTGTTTTTT. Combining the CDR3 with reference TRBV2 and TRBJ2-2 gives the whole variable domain EPEVTQTPSHQVTQMGQEVILRCVPISNHLYFYWYRQILGQKVEFLVSFYNNEISEKSEIFDDQFSVERPDGSNFTLKIRSTKLEDSAMYFCALHRGGLNTGELFFGEGSRLTVL.

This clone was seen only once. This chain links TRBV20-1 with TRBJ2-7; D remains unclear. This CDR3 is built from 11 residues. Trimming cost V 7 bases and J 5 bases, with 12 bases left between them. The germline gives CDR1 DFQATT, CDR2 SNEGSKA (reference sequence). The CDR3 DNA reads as TGCAGTGTTAGTTACATTGACGAGCAGTACTTC. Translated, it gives CSVSYIDEQYF.

Here the CDR3 reads CASSLALTSYEQYF. The DNA of the CDR3 is TGTGCCAGCAGCTTAGCGCTGACAAGCTACGAGCAGTACTTC. The genes are TRBV7-9 and TRBJ2-7; D gene uncertain. CDR1 and CDR2 (germline): SEHNR, FQNEAQ (reference sequence). This CDR3 contains 14 residues. V dropped 0 bases and J dropped 3 bases, with 9 bases sitting between them.

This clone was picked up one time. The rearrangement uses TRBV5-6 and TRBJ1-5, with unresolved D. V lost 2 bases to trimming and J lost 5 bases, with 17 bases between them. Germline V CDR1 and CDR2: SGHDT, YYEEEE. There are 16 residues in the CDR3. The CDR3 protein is CASSFRTGRRYQPQHF. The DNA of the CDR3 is TGTGCCAGCAGCTTTAGGACTGGGAGGAGGTATCAGCCCCAGCATTTT.

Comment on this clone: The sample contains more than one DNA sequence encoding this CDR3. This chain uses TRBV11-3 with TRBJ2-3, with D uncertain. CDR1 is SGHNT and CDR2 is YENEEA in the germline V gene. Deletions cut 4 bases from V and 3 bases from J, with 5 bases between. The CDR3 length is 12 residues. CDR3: CASSSETDTQYF. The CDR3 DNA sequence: TGTGCCAGCAGCTCCGAGACAGATACGCAGTATTTT.

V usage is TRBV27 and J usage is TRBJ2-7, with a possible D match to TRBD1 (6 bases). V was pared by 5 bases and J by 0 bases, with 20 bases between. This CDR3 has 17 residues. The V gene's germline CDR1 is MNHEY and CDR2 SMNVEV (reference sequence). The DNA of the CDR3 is TGTGCCAGCAGTCCATTCAGTGGGGACATTAGCTCCTACGAGCAGTACTTC. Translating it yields CASSPFSGDISSYEQYF.

The CDR3 sequence is CASSPRGGMSYNEQFF. For the CDR3, the DNA is TGTGCCAGCAGCCCCCGTGGTGGTATGTCCTACAATGAGCAGTTCTTC. The chain combines TRBV5-6 with TRBJ2-1; D is uncertain. Germline CDR1 SGHDT, CDR2 YYEEEE. The ends were cut back, 4 bases at V and 1 base at J, with 15 bases in the middle. There are 16 residues in the CDR3.

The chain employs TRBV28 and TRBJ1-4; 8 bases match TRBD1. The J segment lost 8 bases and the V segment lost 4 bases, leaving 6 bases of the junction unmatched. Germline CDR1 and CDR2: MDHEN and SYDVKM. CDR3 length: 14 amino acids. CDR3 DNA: TGTGCCAGCAGTTCAGGGGGCTTTTGGGAAAAACTGTTTTTT. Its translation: CASSSGGFWEKLFF.

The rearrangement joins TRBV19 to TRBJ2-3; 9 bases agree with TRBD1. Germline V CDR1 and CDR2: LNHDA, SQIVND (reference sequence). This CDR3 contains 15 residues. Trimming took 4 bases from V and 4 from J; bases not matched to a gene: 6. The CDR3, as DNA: TGTGCCAGTAGTACGACAGGGGGTCGCGCAGATACGCAGTATTTT. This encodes CASSTTGGRADTQYF.

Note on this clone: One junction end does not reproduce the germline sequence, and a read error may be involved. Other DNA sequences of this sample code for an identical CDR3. The CDR3 sequence: CASSPWGETQYF. CDR3 in DNA: TGTGCCAGCAGCCCGTGGGGAGAGACCCAATACTTC. V and J are TRBV7-2 and TRBJ2-5; D might be TRBD2 (5 bases). The germline gives CDR1 SGHTA, CDR2 FQGNSA. The CDR3 has 12 residues.

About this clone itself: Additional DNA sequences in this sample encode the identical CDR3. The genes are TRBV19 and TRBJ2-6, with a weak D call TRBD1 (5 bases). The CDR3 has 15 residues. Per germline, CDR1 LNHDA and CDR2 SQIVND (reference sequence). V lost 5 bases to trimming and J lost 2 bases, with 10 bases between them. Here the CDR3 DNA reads TGTGCCAGTAGTTCCCCAGGGACTGGGGCCAACGTCCTGACTTTC. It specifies CASSSPGTGANVLTF. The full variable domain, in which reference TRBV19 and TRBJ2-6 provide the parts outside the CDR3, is DGGITQSPKYLFRKEGQNVTLSCEQNLNHDAMYWYRQDPGQGLRLIYYSQIVNDFQKGDIAEGYSVSREKKESFPLTVTSAQKNPTAFYLCASSSPGTGANVLTFGAGSRLTVL.

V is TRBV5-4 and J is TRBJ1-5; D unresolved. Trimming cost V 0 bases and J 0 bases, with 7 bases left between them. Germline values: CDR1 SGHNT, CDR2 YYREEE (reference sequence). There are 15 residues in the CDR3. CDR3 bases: TGTGCCAGCAGCTTGGACCCGTATAGCAATCAGCCCCAGCATTTT. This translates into CASSLDPYSNQPQHF.

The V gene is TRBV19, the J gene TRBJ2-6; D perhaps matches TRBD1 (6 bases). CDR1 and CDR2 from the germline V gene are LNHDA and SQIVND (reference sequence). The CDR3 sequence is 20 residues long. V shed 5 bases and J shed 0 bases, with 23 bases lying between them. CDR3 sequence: CASSLRTDSFKTSGANVLTF. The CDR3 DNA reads TGTGCCAGTAGTTTAAGGACAGATTCGTTCAAAACCTCTGGGGCCAACGTCCTGACTTTC.

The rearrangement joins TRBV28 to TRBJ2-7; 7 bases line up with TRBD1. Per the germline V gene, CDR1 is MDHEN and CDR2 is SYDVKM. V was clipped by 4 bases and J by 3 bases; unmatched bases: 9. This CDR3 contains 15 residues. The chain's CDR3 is CASSSPGTEDYEQYF. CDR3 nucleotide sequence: TGTGCCAGCAGTTCTCCAGGGACAGAAGACTACGAGCAGTACTTC.

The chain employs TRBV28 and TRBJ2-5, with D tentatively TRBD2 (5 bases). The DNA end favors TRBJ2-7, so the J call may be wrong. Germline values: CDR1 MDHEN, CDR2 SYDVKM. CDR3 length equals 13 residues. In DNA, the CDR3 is TGTGCCAGCAGTCGGGCGACCGGGGACGAGCAGTACTTC. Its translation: CASSRATGDEQYF.

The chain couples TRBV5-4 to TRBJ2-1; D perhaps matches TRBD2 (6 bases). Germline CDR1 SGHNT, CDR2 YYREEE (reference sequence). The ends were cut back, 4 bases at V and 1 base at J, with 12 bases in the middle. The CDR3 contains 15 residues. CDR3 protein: CASSIWDFSYNEQFF. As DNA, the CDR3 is TGTGCCAGCAGCATCTGGGACTTTTCCTACAATGAGCAGTTCTTC.

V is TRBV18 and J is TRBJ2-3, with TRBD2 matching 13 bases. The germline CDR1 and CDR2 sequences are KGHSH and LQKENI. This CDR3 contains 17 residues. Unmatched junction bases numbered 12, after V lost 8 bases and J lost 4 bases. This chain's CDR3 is CASTGLAGASSADTQYF. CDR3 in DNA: TGTGCCAGCACCGGACTAGCGGGAGCTTCTTCGGCAGATACGCAGTATTTT.

The CDR3 DNA reads TGTGCCAGCAGTCAGCGGGACTCCTACGAGCAGTACTTC. It translates to CASSQRDSYEQYF. The chain carries TRBV2 and TRBJ2-7, with 7 bases matching TRBD2. V trimming: 5 bases; J trimming: 0 bases; junction bases outside the gene matches: 1. The germline V gene encodes CDR1 SNHLY and CDR2 FYNNEI. CDR3 length equals 13 residues.

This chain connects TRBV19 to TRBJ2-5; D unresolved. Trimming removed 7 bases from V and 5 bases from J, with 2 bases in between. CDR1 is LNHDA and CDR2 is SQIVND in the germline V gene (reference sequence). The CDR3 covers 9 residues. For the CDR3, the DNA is TGTGCCAGTAATGAGACCCAGTACTTC. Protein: CASNETQYF.

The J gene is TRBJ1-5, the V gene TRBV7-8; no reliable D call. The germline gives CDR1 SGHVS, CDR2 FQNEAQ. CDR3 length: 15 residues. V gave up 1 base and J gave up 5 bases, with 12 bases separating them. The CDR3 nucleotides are TGTGCCAGCAGCTTAGATCTGGGGATCCATCAGCCCCAGCATTTT. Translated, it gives CASSLDLGIHQPQHF.

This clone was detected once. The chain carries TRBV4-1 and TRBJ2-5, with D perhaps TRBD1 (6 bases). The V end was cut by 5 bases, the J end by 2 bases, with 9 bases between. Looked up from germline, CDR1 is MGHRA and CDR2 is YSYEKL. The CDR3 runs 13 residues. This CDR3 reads CASSKGQQETQYF. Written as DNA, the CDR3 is TGCGCCAGCAGCAAAGGACAGCAAGAGACCCAGTACTTC.

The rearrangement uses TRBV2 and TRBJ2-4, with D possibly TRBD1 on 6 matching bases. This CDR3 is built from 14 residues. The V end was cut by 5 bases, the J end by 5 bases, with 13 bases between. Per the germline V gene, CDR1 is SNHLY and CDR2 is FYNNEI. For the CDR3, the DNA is TGTGCCAGCAGTCTACAGGGTGGGGAAAACATTCAGTACTTC. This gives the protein CASSLQGGENIQYF.

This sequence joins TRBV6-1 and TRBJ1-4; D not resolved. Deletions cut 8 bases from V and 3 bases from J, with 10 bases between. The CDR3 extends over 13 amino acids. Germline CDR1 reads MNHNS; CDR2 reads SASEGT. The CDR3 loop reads CASAGRPNEKLFF. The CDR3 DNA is TGTGCCAGCGCGGGGAGGCCTAATGAAAAACTGTTTTTT.

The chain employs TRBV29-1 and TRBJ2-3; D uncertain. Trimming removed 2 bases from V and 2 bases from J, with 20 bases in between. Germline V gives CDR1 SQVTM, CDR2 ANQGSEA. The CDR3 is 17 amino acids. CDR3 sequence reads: CSVERTFNSQNTDTQYF. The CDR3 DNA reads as TGCAGCGTTGAAAGGACGTTTAATTCCCAAAACACAGATACGCAGTATTTT.

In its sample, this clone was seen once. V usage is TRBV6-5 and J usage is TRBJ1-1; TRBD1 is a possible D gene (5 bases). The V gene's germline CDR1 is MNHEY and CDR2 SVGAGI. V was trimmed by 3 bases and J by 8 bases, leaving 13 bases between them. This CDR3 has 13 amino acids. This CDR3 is CASSYGQGLEAFF. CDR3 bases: TGTGCCAGCAGTTATGGGCAGGGCTTGGAAGCTTTCTTT.

The CDR3 DNA sequence: TGTGCCAGCAGCTTAGGAGGGCGGGAGCGGCAGTTCTTC. Translation gives CASSLGGRERQFF. The rearrangement joins TRBV7-2 to TRBJ2-1; 7 bases align to TRBD2. V shed 1 base and J 12 bases; nucleotides not matched to a gene: 6. This CDR3 contains 13 residues. Germline values: CDR1 SGHTA, CDR2 FQGNSA.

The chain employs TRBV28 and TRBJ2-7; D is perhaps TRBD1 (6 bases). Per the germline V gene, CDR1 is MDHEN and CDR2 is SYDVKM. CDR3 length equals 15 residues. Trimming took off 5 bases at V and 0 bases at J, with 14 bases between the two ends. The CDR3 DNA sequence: TGTGCCAGCAGTCTCCCAGGGGTCAGCTCCTACGAGCAGTACTTC. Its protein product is CASSLPGVSSYEQYF.

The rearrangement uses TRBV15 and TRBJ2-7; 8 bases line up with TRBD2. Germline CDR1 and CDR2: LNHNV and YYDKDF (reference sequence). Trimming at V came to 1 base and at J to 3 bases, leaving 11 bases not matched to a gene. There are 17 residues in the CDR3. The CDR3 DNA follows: TGTGCCACCAGCAGAGGGGGTTTAGCGGGAACCAGCTACGAGCAGTACTTC. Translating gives CATSRGGLAGTSYEQYF.

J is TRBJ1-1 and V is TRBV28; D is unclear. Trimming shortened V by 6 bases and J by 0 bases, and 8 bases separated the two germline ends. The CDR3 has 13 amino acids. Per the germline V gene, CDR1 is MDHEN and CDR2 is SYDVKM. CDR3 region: CASRSSMNTEAFF. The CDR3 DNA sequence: TGTGCCAGCAGATCAAGTATGAACACTGAAGCTTTCTTT.

CDR3 nucleotides: TGCGCCAGCAGATTTTCCGGGGGCCCAGGCGAGCAGTACTTC. This translates into CASRFSGGPGEQYF. The chain has TRBV5-1 and TRBJ2-7; D might be TRBD1 or TRBD2, each matching 6 bases. This CDR3 region has 14 residues. The germline gives CDR1 SGHRS, CDR2 YFSETQ. The V end was cut by 5 bases, the J end by 6 bases, with 18 bases between.